The clone carrying this TCR beta chain appeared a few times. The target antigen is unknown. TRB rearrangements were amplified by multiplex PCR with BIOMED2 TRB-A/B primers. TCRdb recomputed calls from the multiplex PCR reads with MiXCR, one row per CDR3 protein. Seen here are 20,000 to 25,000 distinct CDR3 sequences, 25% to 30% observed once, and the top ten hold 2.5% to 3%. These data originate in a study of T and B cells in COVID-19 patients. TRB was amplified from about 260-540 ng of blood genomic DNA. Study-level results: Highly clonal in active COVID-19, TRB repertoires exceeded healthy-donor diversity and richness at recovery. Of 2,000 to 2,500 TCR clusters found only in the recovered cohort, 25 to 35 had low generation probability. In COVID-19 patients, T cell receptor beta variable and joining gene use was reportedly strongly skewed.

Sequencing was carried out using blood. This receptor was taken from a human donor who had recovered from COVID-19.

The CDR3 DNA reads as TGTGCCAGCTCACCACTAGGGGGAACGAACTATGGCTACACCTTC. It is translated as CASSPLGGTNYGYTF. The chain carries TRBV18 and TRBJ1-2; a possible D gene is TRBD1 (6 bases). CDR3 length equals 15 residues. Germline loops: CDR1 KGHSH, CDR2 LQKENI. The V end lost 1 base, the J end lost 2 bases, and 11 bases lay between the germline ends.